The 15 T cell receptor beta chains given below trace back to one sample, sequenced in a study of OX40 agonist ivuxolimab in advanced cancers. Sequencing was performed with immunoSEQ multiplex PCR; in TCRdb, only in-frame clones are kept and a portion is missing. The data hold tens of thousands of clones, with 92% observed a single time. The sample here was CD4+ or CD8+ T cells sorted from blood, taken in a trial of the OX40 agonist ivuxolimab. Source of these receptors: an adult with an advanced solid tumor such as melanoma, head and neck, liver or kidney cancer.

V is TRBV18 and J is TRBJ1-4, with D perhaps TRBD1 (5 bases). Between the trimmed V and J ends, which lost 2 bases and 5 bases, there was a span of 15 bases. Germline V gene sequence: CDR1 KGHSH, CDR2 LQKENI. This CDR3 region has 16 residues. CDR3 protein: CASSPSLPGGNEKLFF. DNA for the CDR3: TGTGCCAGCTCACCATCTCTCCCCGGGGGAAATGAAAAACTGTTTTTT.

V usage is TRBV5-1 and J usage is TRBJ2-7; D gene unclear. The CDR3 is 13 amino acids. V lost 1 base, J lost 0 bases, and 5 bases lay in between. Germline CDR1 and CDR2: SGHRS and YFSETQ. CDR3 loop: CASSLTLSYEQYF. The CDR3 nucleotides read TGCGCCAGCAGCTTGACCCTCTCCTACGAGCAGTACTTC.

The chain combines TRBV6-4 with TRBJ1-6; 8 bases map to TRBD1. Germline V lookup: CDR1 MRHNA, CDR2 SNTAGT. The CDR3 contains 18 residues. The V and J ends lost 2 bases and 9 bases, in that order; junction bases with no gene match: 15. CDR3 region: CASSDPEIPQGASSPLHF. The CDR3 DNA reads as TGTGCCAGCAGTGACCCGGAGATCCCCCAGGGGGCGAGTTCACCCCTCCACTTT.

This chain links TRBV15 with TRBJ2-7; 7 bases agree with TRBD1. Germline V gene lookup returns CDR1 LNHNV and CDR2 YYDKDF (reference sequence). This CDR3 has 13 amino acids. V was clipped by 4 bases and J by 5 bases; unmatched bases: 5. The CDR3 DNA reads TGTGCCACCAGCACCAGGGGGTGGCACGAGCAGTACTTC. Amino acid sequence: CATSTRGWHEQYF.

The V gene is TRBV6-6, the J gene TRBJ2-6, with unresolved D. The germline V gene has CDR1 MNHNY and CDR2 SVGAGI (reference sequence). Trimming cost V 2 bases and J 0 bases, with 2 bases left between them. The CDR3 runs to 14 residues. The CDR3 DNA reads TGTGCCAGCAGTTACAGCTCTGGGGCCAACGTCCTGACTTTC. Its protein product is CASSYSSGANVLTF.

The chain has TRBV7-6 and TRBJ2-7; D possibly corresponds to TRBD2 (6 bases). Trimming cost V 4 bases and J 7 bases, with 20 bases left between them. From germline, CDR1 is SGHVS and CDR2 FNYEAQ. The CDR3 sequence is 15 residues long. CDR3 loop: CASSSELDYLKEQYF. The CDR3 nucleotides are TGTGCCAGCAGCTCCGAATTGGACTACCTGAAGGAGCAGTACTTC.

This clone has a handful of counts. This chain uses TRBV5-5 with TRBJ1-2, with D possibly TRBD1 on 5 matching bases. Trimming pared 7 bases from V and 4 bases from J, leaving 17 bases between. This CDR3 spans 14 amino acids. CDR1 and CDR2 from the germline V gene are SGHKS and YYEKEE (reference sequence). CDR3: CASQIKGIPYGYTF. For the CDR3, the DNA is TGTGCCAGCCAAATCAAGGGGATCCCCTATGGCTACACCTTC.

The chain links TRBV14 to TRBJ2-5; 8 bases fit TRBD2. CDR3 size: 16 residues. The junction had 7 bases not matched to a gene; V was cut back by 2 bases and J by 2 bases. Germline V gives CDR1 SGHDN, CDR2 FVKESK. CDR3 residues: CASSQSVLAVQETQYF. DNA of the CDR3: TGTGCCAGCAGCCAATCTGTACTAGCGGTACAAGAGACCCAGTACTTC.

The chain employs TRBV14 and TRBJ1-2, with 8 bases lining up with TRBD1. V shed 3 bases, J shed 4 bases, and the junction held 4 bases outside the gene matches. The CDR3 length is 14 residues. Looked up from germline, CDR1 is SGHDN and CDR2 is FVKESK. The DNA for the CDR3 is TGTGCCAGCAGCCACCGGACAGGGATCTATGGCTACACCTTC. It specifies CASSHRTGIYGYTF.

The chain couples TRBV6-5 to TRBJ2-7; D may correspond to TRBD1 or TRBD2 (5 bases each). V was trimmed by 4 bases and J by 0 bases, leaving 10 bases between them. The CDR3 is 14 amino acids. Germline CDR1 reads MNHEY; CDR2 reads SVGAGI. The CDR3 nucleotides read TGTGCCAGCAGTTTCCAGGGAGTCTCCTACGAGCAGTACTTC. Protein product: CASSFQGVSYEQYF.

The chain employs TRBV9 and TRBJ2-2; D is ambiguous. This CDR3 is 17 amino acids long. Germline V gene sequence: CDR1 SGDLS, CDR2 YYNGEE. V lost 0 bases, J lost 2 bases, and 14 bases lay in between. This chain's CDR3 is CASSVATLRLNTGELFF. In DNA form, the CDR3 reads TGTGCCAGCAGCGTAGCTACACTCCGATTAAACACCGGGGAGCTGTTTTTT.

The chain employs TRBV7-2 and TRBJ2-5; 7 bases are a match to TRBD2. With V trimmed by 7 bases and J by 7 bases, 12 bases remained unmatched. This CDR3 is built from 14 residues. Germline CDR1 reads SGHTA; CDR2 reads FQGNSA. As DNA, the CDR3 is TGTGCCAGCATCACCGGGGGGATCCTCGGGACCCAGTACTTC. It encodes CASITGGILGTQYF. The whole variable domain, filled in from reference TRBV7-2 and TRBJ2-5, reads GAGVSQSPSNKVTEKGKDVELRCDPISGHTALYWYRQSLGQGLEFLIYFQGNSAPDKSGLPSDRFSAERTGGSVSTLTIQRTQQEDSAVYLCASITGGILGTQYFGPGTRLLVL.

The rearrangement uses TRBV7-2 and TRBJ1-3, with D unclear. Trimming took off 5 bases at V and 0 bases at J, with 11 bases between the two ends. Germline lookup yields CDR1 SGHTA and CDR2 FQGNSA. The CDR3 contains 15 residues. In nucleotides, the CDR3 is TGTGCCAGCAGCGCCCGGCCCTCCTCTGGAAACACCATATATTTT. Its protein product is CASSARPSSGNTIYF.

This clone was seen once. This chain uses TRBV2 with TRBJ2-3, with TRBD2 as a possible D gene (5 bases). The CDR3 consists of 15 residues. Trimming removed 4 bases at V and 2 bases at J, with 13 bases between. Germline CDR1 reads SNHLY; CDR2 reads FYNNEI. CDR3 amino acids: CASSVSGIHTDTQYF. Written as DNA, the CDR3 is TGTGCCAGCAGTGTTTCGGGGATACACACAGATACGCAGTATTTT. Full variable domain (remainder filled in from reference TRBV2 and TRBJ2-3): EPEVTQTPSHQVTQMGQEVILRCVPISNHLYFYWYRQILGQKVEFLVSFYNNEISEKSEIFDDQFSVERPDGSNFTLKIRSTKLEDSAMYFCASSVSGIHTDTQYFGPGTRLTVL.

Written as DNA, the CDR3 is TGTGCCAGCAGCTTGAGTTGGGGGGATACGCAGTATTTT. Translating gives CASSLSWGDTQYF. The chain couples TRBV5-4 to TRBJ2-3; either TRBD1 or TRBD2 may fit D (5 bases each). The CDR3 has 13 amino acids. V was shortened by 1 base and J by 6 bases, with 9 bases between the two germline ends. Germline V gene lookup returns CDR1 SGHNT and CDR2 YYREEE (reference sequence).